These 5 T cell receptor beta chains were sequenced from one sample in a study of monozygotic twins with cystic fibrosis. Sequenced by immunoSEQ multiplex PCR; TCRdb stores in-frame clones only, minus some. Here the sample spans roughly 13,000 clones, over 85% being singletons. The specimen was blood. The receptors stem from a girl between 2 and 10 years old with cystic fibrosis.

The rearrangement uses TRBV28 and TRBJ1-3; D uncertain. The length of the CDR3 is 15 residues. The V gene's germline CDR1 is MDHEN and CDR2 SYDVKM. Between the trimmed V and J ends, which lost 5 bases and 2 bases, there was a span of 13 bases. For the CDR3, the DNA is TGTGCCAGCAGTCCCTCCCTGGGCGCTGGAAACACCATATATTTT. It yields the protein CASSPSLGAGNTIYF.

This chain joins TRBV19 and TRBJ1-1; no clear D gene. The V gene lost 3 bases and the J gene lost 3 bases, with 11 bases spanning the gap. Germline-derived CDR1 and CDR2 are LNHDA and SQIVND (reference sequence). CDR3 size: 14 residues. The CDR3 DNA reads as TGTGCCAGTAGTATCAGCCGACCCCACACTGAAGCTTTCTTT. Protein product: CASSISRPHTEAFF.

The rearrangement joins TRBV28 to TRBJ1-2, with a weak D call TRBD1 (5 bases). V dropped 10 bases and J dropped 8 bases, with 14 bases sitting between them. Per the germline V gene, CDR1 is MDHEN and CDR2 is SYDVKM. The CDR3 contains 11 residues. CDR3 residues: CATQNRWGYTF. CDR3 nucleotides: TGTGCCACGCAAAACAGGTGGGGCTACACCTTC.

The CDR3 coding sequence is TGTGCCAGCAGCGTACGGGACAATCCGAACACTGAAGCTTTCTTT. It specifies CASSVRDNPNTEAFF. The chain carries TRBV7-2 and TRBJ1-1; a weak D match, TRBD1 (6 bases). Germline V gives CDR1 SGHTA, CDR2 FQGNSA. This CDR3 is 15 amino acids long. Trimming stripped 5 bases from V and 1 base from J, with 14 bases between.

The rearrangement joins TRBV30 to TRBJ1-3; 9 positions match TRBD1. The length of the CDR3 is 14 residues. V was pared by 5 bases and J by 2 bases, with 4 bases of the junction left unmatched. The V gene's germline CDR1 is GTSNPN and CDR2 SVGIG (reference sequence). CDR3 DNA sequence: TGTGCCTGGGGACAGGGGATCCCTGGAAACACCATATATTTT. Its translation: CAWGQGIPGNTIYF.